This T cell receptor (beta chain) was documented in a study of long-term antiretroviral therapy in people with HIV. Samples were assayed with immunoSEQ v3.0 at survey level. Produced via immunoSEQ multiplex PCR; TCRdb's table is partial and in-frame only. The data contain tens of thousands of clones, about 96% of them singletons. Between the trimmed V and J ends, which lost 6 bases and 0 bases, there was a span of 11 bases. This CDR3 contains 14 residues. CDR1 and CDR2 from the germline V gene are MNHEY and SVGAGI. The specimen was unsorted PBMCs, collected 3.7 years after starting antiretroviral therapy. This sequence was found in a woman between 45 and 60 years old with HIV. The chain joins TRBV6-5 to TRBJ1-1; tentatively, D is TRBD1 (5 bases). The CDR3 DNA reads as TGTGCCAGCAGCCCCGGGACGGTGAACACTGAAGCTTTCTTT. This translates into CASSPGTVNTEAFF.